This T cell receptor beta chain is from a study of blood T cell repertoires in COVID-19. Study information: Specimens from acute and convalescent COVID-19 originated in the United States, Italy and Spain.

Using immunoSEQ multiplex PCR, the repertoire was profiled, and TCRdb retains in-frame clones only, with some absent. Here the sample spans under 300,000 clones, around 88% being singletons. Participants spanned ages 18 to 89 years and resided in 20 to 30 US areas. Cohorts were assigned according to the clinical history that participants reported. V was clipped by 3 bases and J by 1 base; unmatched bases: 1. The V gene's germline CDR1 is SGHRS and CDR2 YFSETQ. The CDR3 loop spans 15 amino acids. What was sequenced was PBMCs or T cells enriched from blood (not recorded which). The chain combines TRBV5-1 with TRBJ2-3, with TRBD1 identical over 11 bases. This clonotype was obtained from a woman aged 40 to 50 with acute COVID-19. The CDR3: CASSSGQGGTDTQYF. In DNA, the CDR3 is TGCGCCAGCAGCTCGGGACAGGGGGGCACAGATACGCAGTATTTT.